This passage covers 18 T cell receptor beta chains from one sample sequenced in a study of CD8 T cells in ankylosing spondylitis. MiXCR, run by TCRdb on the 5' RACE reads, gives a single entry per CDR3 protein. Of some 220,000 distinct CDR3 sequences listed, less than 9.5% were seen once; the top ten hold roughly 5%. Source material: blood, either unsorted or a sorted T cell fraction (not recorded which). The receptor source for this set is a female donor with ankylosing spondylitis or in good health (not recorded which).

This clonotype showed up many times. The rearrangement joins TRBV7-6 to TRBJ2-7; tentatively, D is TRBD1 or TRBD2 (5 bases each). This CDR3 has 19 residues. Trimming left V 1 base short and J 0 bases short, with 22 bases between. CDR1 is SGHVS and CDR2 is FNYEAQ in the germline V gene. The CDR3 reads CASSLGGSQGNSDSYEQYF. The CDR3 DNA is TGTGCCAGCAGCTTAGGGGGGAGCCAGGGAAATAGTGACTCCTACGAGCAGTACTTC.

This clonotype has a count of ten or more. The chain couples TRBV11-2 to TRBJ1-2; D gene unclear. Between the trimmed V and J ends, which lost 0 bases and 0 bases, there was a span of 11 bases. The CDR3 is 16 amino acids. CDR1 SGHAT and CDR2 FQNNGV come from the germline V gene. The CDR3 is CASSLDPPSANYGYTF. The CDR3 bases are TGTGCCAGCAGCTTAGACCCTCCCAGCGCTAACTATGGCTACACCTTC.

This clonotype was seen repeatedly, ten times or more. The rearrangement joins TRBV4-3 to TRBJ2-5; no definite D call. Deletions cut 1 base from V and 11 bases from J, with 8 bases between. Germline values: CDR1 LGHNA, CDR2 YSLEER. The CDR3 has 11 amino acids. DNA of the CDR3: TGCGCCAGCAGCCAAGGAACCCTGCAGTACTTC. This encodes CASSQGTLQYF.

This clonotype was seen at least ten times. J is TRBJ2-7 and V is TRBV29-1, with D tentatively TRBD1 or TRBD2 (5 bases each). This CDR3 is built from 12 residues. Germline V gene sequence: CDR1 SQVTM, CDR2 ANQGSEA. Trimming took 6 bases from V and 5 from J, leaving 14 bases between them. This chain's CDR3 is CSVGAGGHEQYF. The DNA of the CDR3 is TGCAGCGTCGGGGCCGGCGGGCACGAGCAGTACTTC.

This clonotype was found a few times. The chain employs TRBV2 and TRBJ2-1; possibly TRBD2 for D (6 bases). V was clipped by 8 bases and J by 5 bases, with 16 bases between them. The CDR3 has 14 amino acids. From germline, CDR1 is SNHLY and CDR2 FYNNEI. CDR3 sequence (DNA): TGTGCCAGCGGGGGTCGACTAGTGGACAATGAGCAGTTCTTC. It codes for CASGGRLVDNEQFF.

This clonotype was observed many times. The chain recombines TRBV20-1 with TRBJ2-1; weak D call: TRBD2 (9 bases). V lost 6 bases to trimming and J lost 7 bases, with 22 bases between them. The CDR3 totals 15 residues. Germline V gives CDR1 DFQATT, CDR2 SNEGSKA (reference sequence). The CDR3 DNA follows: TGCAGTGCCGACCTGGACAGGGCGGGAGGGAATGAGCAGTTCTTC. This translates into CSADLDRAGGNEQFF.

This clonotype was counted between two and nine times. The CDR3 sequence: CASSPKGLDRNEQFF. The CDR3 DNA sequence: TGTGCCAGCAGCCCCAAGGGACTAGATCGAAATGAGCAGTTCTTC. The rearrangement joins TRBV7-9 to TRBJ2-1, with 8 bases that match TRBD2. Germline assignment: CDR1 SEHNR and CDR2 FQNEAQ (reference sequence). The CDR3 has 15 amino acids. After removal of 5 bases from V and 7 bases from J, the junction contained 10 bases not matched to a gene.

This clonotype was observed many times. The CDR3: CSSNPGAHNEQFF. The CDR3 bases are TGCAGCTCGAATCCCGGGGCGCACAATGAGCAGTTCTTC. The chain has TRBV29-1 and TRBJ2-1; D might be TRBD1 or TRBD2, each matching 5 bases. V gave up 8 bases and J gave up 5 bases, with 16 bases separating them. The germline CDR1 and CDR2 sequences are SQVTM and ANQGSEA. The CDR3 consists of 13 residues.

This clonotype was counted at least ten times. V and J are TRBV20-1 and TRBJ1-1, with 9 bases aligning to TRBD1. Trimming cost V 1 base and J 2 bases; bases outside gene matches: 5. CDR3 length: 15 amino acids. Germline V lookup: CDR1 DFQATT, CDR2 SNEGSKA (reference sequence). In nucleotides, the CDR3 is TGCAGTGCTAGAGTCGGGACAGGGACAAACACTGAAGCTTTCTTT. It encodes CSARVGTGTNTEAFF.

This sequence joins TRBV7-9 and TRBJ1-1; D call uncertain. Germline CDR1 reads SEHNR; CDR2 reads FQNEAQ (reference sequence). The V gene lost 1 base and the J gene lost 2 bases, with 8 bases spanning the gap. This CDR3 region has 14 residues. The CDR3 DNA follows: TGTGCCAGCAGCTTAGACCAACTTAACACTGAAGCTTTCTTT. As protein: CASSLDQLNTEAFF. Combining the CDR3 with reference TRBV7-9 and TRBJ1-1 gives the whole variable domain DTGVSQNPRHKITKRGQNVTFRCDPISEHNRLYWYRQTLGQGPEFLTYFQNEAQLEKSRLLSDRFSAERPKGSFSTLEIQRTEQGDSAMYLCASSLDQLNTEAFFGQGTRLTVV.

This clonotype was counted many times. The chain links TRBV12-3 or TRBV12-4 to TRBJ2-5; possibly TRBD1 for D (6 bases). Between the trimmed V and J ends, which lost 4 bases and 9 bases, there was a span of 15 bases. The CDR3 loop spans 13 amino acids. The DNA for the CDR3 is TGTGCCAGCAGTTGGACAGTCGGTGTGTCCCAGTACTTC. As protein: CASSWTVGVSQYF.

This clonotype was recorded a few times. This may stem from a read error, because a much larger clone lies one nucleotide away. V gene TRBV7-2 combines with J gene TRBJ1-5; no firm D call. Germline CDR1 reads SGHTA; CDR2 reads FQGNSA. V was pared by 3 bases and J by 6 bases, with 9 bases between. The CDR3 runs to 13 residues. CDR3 sequence reads: CASSFGSLQPQHF. The CDR3 DNA reads as TGTGCCAGCAGCTTCGGATCACTTCAGCCCCAGCATTTT.

In this sample, this clonotype turned up many times. The J gene is TRBJ2-2, the V gene TRBV25-1; D may be TRBD2 (6 bases). This CDR3 region has 17 residues. The V gene's germline CDR1 is MGHDK and CDR2 SYGVNS. Trimming left V 5 bases short and J 4 bases short, with 20 bases between. The CDR3 region is CASSTLLTGVTTGELFF. As DNA, the CDR3 is TGTGCCAGCAGTACCCTATTAACGGGAGTTACCACCGGGGAGCTGTTTTTT.

This clonotype was detected ten times or more. The gene calls are TRBV7-9 and TRBJ2-3; 8 bases fit TRBD2. From germline, CDR1 is SEHNR and CDR2 FQNEAQ (reference sequence). The length of the CDR3 is 14 residues. J was trimmed by 5 bases and V by 11 bases; bases with no gene match: 12. The CDR3: CASTSALSGDTQYF. The CDR3 DNA follows: TGTGCCTCGACTAGCGCGCTATCCGGAGATACGCAGTATTTT.

CDR3 in DNA: TGCAGTGCTAGCCCGCTAAGGGGACAGATTAACTATGGCTACACCTTC. Translated: CSASPLRGQINYGYTF. The chain couples TRBV20-1 to TRBJ1-2, with 7 nucleotides matching TRBD1. Losses at the gene ends were 3 bases for V and 1 base for J; bases not matched to a gene: 11. CDR3 size: 16 residues. The germline CDR1 and CDR2 sequences are DFQATT and SNEGSKA (reference sequence).

This clonotype was seen repeatedly, ten times or more. The chain couples TRBV11-1 to TRBJ2-7; D ambiguous. The V and J ends lost 2 bases and 1 base respectively, with 6 bases between them. CDR1 is SGHAT and CDR2 is FQDESV in the germline V gene (reference sequence). The CDR3 spans 13 residues. CDR3 sequence reads: CASSLRDSYEQYF. The CDR3 nucleotides are TGTGCCAGCAGCTTACGTGATTCCTACGAGCAGTACTTC.

This clonotype was seen a few times. The chain couples TRBV30 to TRBJ2-7; no clear D gene. The ends were cut back, 2 bases at V and 6 bases at J, with 8 bases in the middle. CDR1 GTSNPN and CDR2 SVGIG come from the germline V gene (reference sequence). The CDR3 has 11 residues. In DNA, the CDR3 is TGTGCCTGGAGTCTAAGAGGCGAGCAGTACTTC. Protein product: CAWSLRGEQYF.

This clonotype has ten or more counts. The chain employs TRBV2 and TRBJ1-6, with D unresolved. V lost 7 bases, J lost 5 bases, and 12 bases lay in between. Per the germline V gene, CDR1 is SNHLY and CDR2 is FYNNEI. The CDR3 runs to 14 residues. For the CDR3, the DNA is TGTGCCAGCATCGGTCTCACGGATAATTCACCCCTCCACTTT. Amino acids: CASIGLTDNSPLHF.